This T cell receptor beta chain is from a study of shared clonotypes between healthy human individuals. Study summary: Contributing individuals were a couple of females and a few males aged 18 to 49. Study-wide points: Non-shared clonotypes had lower generation probabilities than those shared by all four donors.

Adults of Caucasian background living in Nashville, Tennessee made up all donors. Of note for this clone: What it recognizes is unknown.

The CDR3 is 15 residues long. V was shortened by 2 bases and J by 3 bases, with 13 bases between the two germline ends. The germline gives CDR1 MNHEY, CDR2 SVGAGI. Generated by immunoSEQ multiplex PCR, the TCRdb table keeps only in-frame clones and is missing some. This table holds about 300,000 clones, 74% found once. The chain carries TRBV6-5 and TRBJ1-2; no firm D call. The material sequenced was memory CD4+ T cells sorted from blood. Sample subset: CD45RA-negative fraction. This TCR was sampled from a man between 25 and 39 years old in good health. CDR3 coding DNA: TGTGCCAGCAGTTACGTTAACGGCGGGGACTATGGCTACACCTTC. Protein: CASSYVNGGDYGYTF.